A single sample is the source of the 29 T cell receptor beta chains below, sequenced in a study of early T cells in non-severe SARS-CoV-2 infection. Each CDR3 protein gets one entry after TCRdb re-called the 5' RACE reads with MiXCR. The profile covers over 95,000 distinct CDR3 sequences, with 16% appearing a single time and over 1% taken by the ten largest. The specimen was whole blood. Receptor source: an adult who was a healthcare worker with PCR-confirmed SARS-CoV-2 infection or an uninfected control (not recorded which).

This clonotype appeared a few times. The J gene is TRBJ2-1, the V gene TRBV12-3 or TRBV12-4; TRBD2 matches 9 bases. Trimming cost V 10 bases and J 6 bases; bases outside gene matches: 13. This CDR3 comprises 15 residues. The CDR3: CATAPPRGGRNEQFF. CDR3 sequence (DNA): TGTGCCACCGCCCCTCCGCGGGGGGGCCGCAATGAGCAGTTCTTC.

This clonotype has just a few counts. CDR3 sequence (DNA): TGCAGCGTTGAAGAAACGAGGAACACTGAAGCTTTCTTT. Translated, it gives CSVEETRNTEAFF. The V call is TRBV29-1, the J call TRBJ1-1; D not resolved. In germline, CDR1 is SQVTM, CDR2 ANQGSEA. Trimming shortened V by 0 bases and J by 1 base, and 6 bases separated the two germline ends. This CDR3 has 13 residues.

The V call is TRBV11-2, the J call TRBJ2-4; 9 bases align to TRBD1. The CDR3 is 14 amino acids. Losses at the gene ends were 5 bases for V and 7 bases for J; bases not matched to a gene: 6. Germline CDR1 and CDR2: SGHAT and FQNNGV. As DNA, the CDR3 is TGTGCCAGCAGCACGTGGACAGGGGTCAACATTCAGTACTTC. Amino acid sequence: CASSTWTGVNIQYF.

The V and J genes are TRBV6-2 or TRBV6-3 and TRBJ1-1; D is ambiguous. Germline V gene lookup returns CDR1 MNHEY and CDR2 SVGEGT. This CDR3 is built from 11 residues. Trimming took off 3 bases at V and 6 bases at J, with 5 bases between the two ends. The CDR3: CASSYFAEAFF. The CDR3 DNA is TGTGCCAGCAGTTATTTCGCTGAAGCTTTCTTT.

This clonotype was recorded many times. The chain is built from TRBV28 and TRBJ2-3; either TRBD1 or TRBD2 may supply D (6 bases each). The length of the CDR3 is 16 residues. Germline-derived CDR1 and CDR2 are MDHEN and SYDVKM. V lost 3 bases to trimming and J lost 1 base, with 14 bases between them. The CDR3 DNA reads TGTGCCAGCAGTTTGGGCGGGACAAGTGGCACAGATACGCAGTATTTT. This codes for CASSLGGTSGTDTQYF.

The V call is TRBV11-2, the J call TRBJ2-3; 11 nucleotides agree with TRBD2. J lost 6 bases, V lost 4 bases, and 6 bases had no gene match. The germline gives CDR1 SGHAT, CDR2 FQNNGV. The CDR3 consists of 15 residues. The CDR3: CASSYGTSGTDTQYF. The CDR3 DNA is TGTGCCAGCAGCTACGGGACTAGCGGTACTGATACGCAGTATTTT.

CDR3 coding DNA: TGTGCCAGTAGTACGGGGACAGTTAACACCGGGGAGCTGTTTTTT. It codes for CASSTGTVNTGELFF. The chain combines TRBV19 with TRBJ2-2, with 7 bases matching TRBD1. J lost 2 bases, V lost 4 bases, and 4 bases had no gene match. The CDR3 has 15 amino acids. Germline V gives CDR1 LNHDA, CDR2 SQIVND (reference sequence).

This chain uses TRBV7-9 with TRBJ1-1; D not certain. Germline V CDR1 and CDR2: SEHNR, FQNEAQ (reference sequence). V lost 4 bases, J lost 1 base, and 7 bases lay in between. The CDR3 totals 13 residues. CDR3 coding DNA: TGTGCCAGCAGCTACCAGGAGAACACTGAAGCTTTCTTT. It specifies CASSYQENTEAFF.

This clonotype has a count of ten or more. V and J are TRBV12-3 or TRBV12-4 and TRBJ2-7; D might be TRBD2 (5 bases). Trimming shortened V by 5 bases and J by 2 bases, and 13 bases separated the two germline ends. This CDR3 has 14 amino acids. CDR3 residues: CASSPRQRPYEQYF. CDR3 DNA: TGTGCCAGCAGTCCCCGCCAGCGGCCCTACGAGCAGTACTTC.

The chain is built from TRBV2 and TRBJ1-2; TRBD1 matches at 8 bases. This CDR3 is 13 amino acids long. Losses at the gene ends were 3 bases for V and 8 bases for J; bases not matched to a gene: 5. The germline V gene encodes CDR1 SNHLY and CDR2 FYNNEI. CDR3 sequence: CASSEQGAGGYTF. The DNA for the CDR3 is TGTGCCAGCAGTGAGCAGGGGGCAGGAGGCTACACCTTC.

This clonotype has a count of ten or more. The chain is built from TRBV12-3 or TRBV12-4 and TRBJ2-5; D gene ambiguous. This CDR3 comprises 11 residues. V lost 3 bases to trimming and J lost 5 bases, with 4 bases between them. In DNA, the CDR3 is TGTGCCAGCAGTTTTGAGGAGACCCAGTACTTC. Its translation is CASSFEETQYF.

This clonotype was found a few times. The chain carries TRBV20-1 and TRBJ2-7; D remains unclear. The V end was cut by 0 bases, the J end by 3 bases, with 15 bases between. Germline V lookup: CDR1 DFQATT, CDR2 SNEGSKA (reference sequence). The CDR3 contains 15 residues. In DNA, the CDR3 is TGCAGTGCTAGAGACCCCAGGCCGGCCGACTACGAGCAGTACTTC. It is translated as CSARDPRPADYEQYF.

This clonotype was found a few times. V and J are TRBV28 and TRBJ2-5; D may be TRBD2 (6 bases). The CDR3 length is 12 residues. Germline values: CDR1 MDHEN, CDR2 SYDVKM. Trimming stripped 8 bases from V and 1 base from J, with 8 bases between. The CDR3: CASGSGQETQYF. CDR3 in DNA: TGTGCCAGCGGTAGCGGCCAAGAGACCCAGTACTTC. The complete variable domain, with remaining parts taken from reference TRBV28 and TRBJ2-5, reads DVKVTQSSRYLVKRTGEKVFLECVQDMDHENMFWYRQDPGLGLRLIYFSYDVKMKEKGDIPEGYSVSREKKERFSLILESASTNQTSMYLCASGSGQETQYFGPGTRLLVL.

The V gene is TRBV29-1, the J gene TRBJ1-1; 7 nucleotides align to TRBD1. From germline, CDR1 is SQVTM and CDR2 ANQGSEA. The junction had 9 bases not matched to a gene; V was cut back by 0 bases and J by 5 bases. This CDR3 contains 15 residues. CDR3 region: CSVEDWRRGRTEAFF. CDR3 in DNA: TGCAGCGTTGAAGATTGGAGGAGGGGGCGGACTGAAGCTTTCTTT.

The genes are TRBV19 and TRBJ1-3; D is possibly TRBD1 (6 bases). The CDR3 is 17 residues long. Germline V CDR1 and CDR2: LNHDA, SQIVND (reference sequence). V was pared by 6 bases and J by 0 bases, with 18 bases between. This chain's CDR3 is CASSLGAPPRSGNTIYF. The CDR3 DNA reads as TGTGCCAGTAGCTTGGGGGCTCCTCCTCGCTCTGGAAACACCATATATTTT.

This clonotype was detected ten times or more. The chain is built from TRBV20-1 and TRBJ1-1, with 7 bases matching TRBD1. V lost 3 bases, J lost 4 bases, and 8 bases stayed unmatched. Germline V gene lookup returns CDR1 DFQATT and CDR2 SNEGSKA (reference sequence). The CDR3 has 14 residues. The CDR3 coding sequence is TGCAGTGCTAGTTTCAGGGGGTCGAGCACTGAAGCTTTCTTT. Its translation: CSASFRGSSTEAFF.

Only a few counts were recorded for this clonotype. J is TRBJ2-2 and V is TRBV25-1, with 13 bases identical to TRBD2. Germline V gene lookup returns CDR1 MGHDK and CDR2 SYGVNS. V gave up 6 bases and J gave up 1 base; unmatched junction bases: 5. The CDR3 has 17 residues. The CDR3 DNA reads TGTGCCAGCAGGGGGACTAGCGGGACCTTGAACACCGGGGAGCTGTTTTTT. It encodes CASRGTSGTLNTGELFF.

The rearrangement joins TRBV6-6 to TRBJ2-7; no definite D call. V shed 0 bases and J shed 0 bases, with 12 bases lying between them. Germline V gene sequence: CDR1 MNHNY, CDR2 SVGAGI (reference sequence). CDR3 length: 16 residues. The CDR3: CASSYSRGPSSYEQYF. In DNA, the CDR3 is TGTGCCAGCAGTTACTCGAGAGGCCCGAGCTCCTACGAGCAGTACTTC.

The table lists this clonotype with a few counts. The chain's CDR3 is CASSGGGGNQPQHF. CDR3 nucleotide sequence: TGTGCCAGCAGCGGCGGGGGCGGCAATCAGCCCCAGCATTTT. The chain recombines TRBV6-1 with TRBJ1-5; D is perhaps TRBD1 (6 bases). Germline CDR1 and CDR2: MNHNS and SASEGT. There are 14 residues in the CDR3. Trimming took 6 bases from V and 2 from J, leaving 11 bases between them.

This clonotype has ten or more counts. The chain's CDR3 is CASRSQGGHSPLHF. CDR3 sequence (DNA): TGTGCCAGCAGATCACAGGGTGGGCATTCACCCCTCCACTTT. The rearrangement uses TRBV6-6 and TRBJ1-6; possibly TRBD1 for D (6 bases). Germline V CDR1 and CDR2: MNHNY, SVGAGI (reference sequence). The CDR3 spans 14 residues. V was clipped by 6 bases and J by 8 bases, with 14 bases between them.

The chain joins TRBV12-3 or TRBV12-4 to TRBJ2-3; D ambiguous. The CDR3 loop spans 15 amino acids. V was shortened by 3 bases and J by 4 bases, with 14 bases between the two germline ends. CDR3 nucleotides: TGTGCCAGCAGTTTGCGACCCCTGCGCGCAGATACGCAGTATTTT. Amino acid sequence: CASSLRPLRADTQYF.

This clonotype was detected a few times. The rearrangement uses TRBV20-1 and TRBJ1-5; 8 bases are shared with TRBD1. The junction had 11 bases not matched to a gene; V was cut back by 5 bases and J by 5 bases. CDR1 is DFQATT, CDR2 SNEGSKA, per germline (reference sequence). CDR3 length: 15 amino acids. The CDR3 bases are TGCAGTGCTCCCCGGACAGGGTTTTCTGATCAGCCCCAGCATTTT. Its translation is CSAPRTGFSDQPQHF.

Only a few counts were recorded for this clonotype. The genes are TRBV11-2 and TRBJ2-3, with 7 bases fitting TRBD1. With V trimmed by 4 bases and J by 2 bases, 18 bases remained unmatched. Germline V lookup: CDR1 SGHAT, CDR2 FQNNGV. The CDR3 is made up of 19 amino acids. Here the CDR3 DNA reads TGTGCCAGCAGCTCCAGGGGGTCCGCCGGGGTACCCCACACAGATACGCAGTATTTT. Its translation: CASSSRGSAGVPHTDTQYF.

The gene calls are TRBV20-1 and TRBJ1-1; D is uncertain. The ends were cut back, 8 bases at V and 1 base at J, with 17 bases in the middle. CDR3 length equals 14 residues. The V gene's germline CDR1 is DFQATT and CDR2 SNEGSKA (reference sequence). The CDR3 sequence: CSPLLATGNTEAFF. CDR3 bases: TGCAGTCCCCTGTTAGCCACGGGGAACACTGAAGCTTTCTTT.

The V gene is TRBV15, the J gene TRBJ1-2; 9 positions agree with TRBD1. This CDR3 has 13 amino acids. CDR1 and CDR2 from the germline V gene are LNHNV and YYDKDF (reference sequence). Germline trimming cut 3 bases from V and 8 bases from J; bases unmatched to any gene: 4. For the CDR3, the DNA is TGTGCCACCAGCAGTAGGACAGGGGTCGGCTACACCTTC. Protein product: CATSSRTGVGYTF.

This clonotype has a count of ten or more. The chain couples TRBV5-1 to TRBJ1-1; D may be TRBD1 (5 bases). The CDR3 totals 13 residues. V was shortened by 0 bases and J by 8 bases, with 11 bases between the two germline ends. Looked up from germline, CDR1 is SGHRS and CDR2 is YFSETQ. The CDR3, as DNA: TGCGCCAGCAGCTTGGCCCCAGGGTCCGAAGCTTTCTTT. It specifies CASSLAPGSEAFF.

This clonotype was counted between two and nine times. The chain is built from TRBV29-1 and TRBJ1-5, with a weak D call TRBD1 (6 bases). Trimming left V 7 bases short and J 0 bases short, with 16 bases between. The germline gives CDR1 SQVTM, CDR2 ANQGSEA. The length of the CDR3 is 15 residues. CDR3 nucleotide sequence: TGCAGCGCAAACATTGGGGGCGGTAGCAATCAGCCCCAGCATTTT. Protein: CSANIGGGSNQPQHF.

The chain joins TRBV6-6 to TRBJ1-5; no reliable D call. Germline assignment: CDR1 MNHNY and CDR2 SVGAGI (reference sequence). V was clipped by 8 bases and J by 1 base, with 15 bases between them. CDR3 length: 15 amino acids. CDR3 coding DNA: TGTGCCAGCTCCCCGTCTCTTGGGAGCAATCAGCCCCAGCATTTT. This translates into CASSPSLGSNQPQHF.

This clonotype was seen a handful of times. The V gene is TRBV19, the J gene TRBJ2-7, with D perhaps being TRBD1 or TRBD2 (5 bases each). The V gene's germline CDR1 is LNHDA and CDR2 SQIVND (reference sequence). The CDR3 is 15 residues long. V lost 3 bases and J lost 0, with 12 bases in between. CDR3 in DNA: TGTGCCAGTAGTATGTCGAAGGGACCCTCCTACGAGCAGTACTTC. This encodes CASSMSKGPSYEQYF.